Below are 3 T cell receptor beta chains sequenced from a single sample in a study of blood T cell repertoires in COVID-19. Sequencing used immunoSEQ multiplex PCR; TCRdb keeps in-frame clones, though not all of them. The sample has tens of thousands of clones, around 83% seen once; the top ten hold roughly 43%. Sequenced input: peripheral blood. These receptors were taken from a man older than 75 with acute or convalescent COVID-19.

The V and J genes are TRBV18 and TRBJ2-7, with 8 nucleotides matching TRBD1. This CDR3 is built from 16 residues. Germline V CDR1 and CDR2: KGHSH, LQKENI. V was pared by 3 bases and J by 5 bases, with 12 bases of the junction left unmatched. The CDR3 bases are TGTGCCAGCTCACCCCCCCGCGACAGGGGCGCCCACGAGCAGTACTTC. Protein product: CASSPPRDRGAHEQYF.

This chain links TRBV10-2 with TRBJ1-6; tentative D call: TRBD1 (6 bases). The CDR3 is made up of 16 amino acids. V dropped 6 bases and J dropped 6 bases, with 18 bases sitting between them. CDR1 and CDR2 (germline): WSHSY, SAAADI. CDR3 bases: TGCGCCAGCAGCGACAGGACACCTCGTCCTAATTCACCCCTCCACTTT. The encoded protein is CASSDRTPRPNSPLHF.

V and J are TRBV6-5 and TRBJ1-6; D gene ambiguous. The length of the CDR3 is 12 residues. V lost 4 bases to trimming and J lost 5 bases, with 3 bases between them. The germline V gene encodes CDR1 MNHEY and CDR2 SVGAGI. CDR3 bases: TGTGCCAGCAGTTCTCATAATTCACCCCTCCACTTT. This encodes CASSSHNSPLHF.